The table lists the clone carrying this T cell receptor beta chain with a count of one. Its antigen is as yet unknown. Trimming removed 3 bases from V and 4 bases from J; junction bases left unmatched: 5. CDR1 and CDR2 (germline): KGHSH, LQKENI. There are 14 residues in the CDR3. The data were produced by immunoSEQ multiplex PCR, yet TCRdb's version contains in-frame clones alone and is incomplete. The table records around 29,000 clones, under 90% of them present only once. The data derive from a study of lymphopenia after photon versus proton radiotherapy. Study outcomes and limitations: Oligoclonal CD8+ Temra expansion after nadir drove photon patients' diversity drop. A bigger post-nadir fall in TCR diversity correlated inversely with survival time in deceased patients. Authors raise, but do not show, better survival with proton therapy. Proton therapy kept repertoires fairly stable, unlike photons, which gained effector/memory cells.

This sample comprised peripheral blood, obtained from a patient treated with proton-based radiotherapy. The chain is built from TRBV18 and TRBJ2-5; TRBD1 agrees at 7 bases. The receptor was derived from a woman aged 65 to 85 with pancreatic cancer. CDR3 region: CASSPDPGGETQYF. The CDR3 nucleotides are TGTGCCAGCTCACCGGACCCAGGGGGAGAGACCCAGTACTTC.